This is a list of T cell receptor beta chains from one sample in a study of blood T cell repertoires in COVID-19. This table comes from immunoSEQ multiplex PCR, and its TCRdb copy is limited to in-frame clones, with some not included. This table has approximately 140,000 clones, around 80% appearing once. Sequenced input: peripheral blood. These receptors were obtained from a human donor with acute or convalescent COVID-19. The donor label of this sample is uncertain. CDR3s include the opening cysteine and the closing phenylalanine or tryptophan. Each record gives: D gene, V gene, J gene, clone size, CDR3 DNA, CDR3 protein. D genes are given only for firm matches. Expanded clones are given a class, and other clones once, few, many or no size at all.

TRBD1,TRBV5-8,TRBJ1-5,-,TGTGCCAGCAGCTTAACCGGGACAGGGAGCGGTCAGCCCCAGCATTTT,CASSLTGTGSGQPQHF
TRBD2,TRBV2,TRBJ2-3,once,TGTGCCAGCAGTGCTCAAGGAAGGGGAGCGGGAGGCGATACGCAGTATTTT,CASSAQGRGAGGDTQYF
TRBD1,TRBV20-1,TRBJ1-1,few,TGCAGTGCTAGTAACAGGGGTGAAAACACTGAAGCTTTCTTT,CSASNRGENTEAFF
TRBD1,TRBV30,TRBJ2-7,-,TGTGCCTGGAGTCACCGATCGACAGGGAACTACGAGCAGTACTTC,CAWSHRSTGNYEQYF
-,TRBV11-2,TRBJ1-4,-,TGTGCCAGCAGCTATAATCCGGGGACTAATGAAAAACTGTTTTTT,CASSYNPGTNEKLFF
-,TRBV6-2/TRBV6-3,TRBJ1-5,-,TGTGCCAGCAGTCTGGACATAGATCAGCCCCAGCATTTT,CASSLDIDQPQHF
TRBD2,TRBV6-5,TRBJ2-1,-,TGTGCCAGCAGTTACCTAGCTAGCGGGGGAGATGAGCAGTTCTTC,CASSYLASGGDEQFF
-,TRBV4-1,TRBJ2-6,once,TGCGCCAGCAGCCGCACGTCTTTCTCTCCTAGCTCTGGGGCCAACGTCCTGACTTTC,CASSRTSFSPSSGANVLTF
-,TRBV5-1,TRBJ2-2,-,TGCGCCAGCAGCTTGGTGGCAGGGACTAACACCGGGGAGCTGTTTTTT,CASSLVAGTNTGELFF
-,TRBV12-3/TRBV12-4,TRBJ1-2,-,TGTGCCAGCAGTTCCGACAGACGAAGGGGCTACACCTTC,CASSSDRRRGYTF
-,TRBV7-8,TRBJ1-2,-,TGTGCCAGCAGCGCTTTTCTGGCTTTGACAGGTGGTCGTGGCTACACCTTC,CASSAFLALTGGRGYTF
-,TRBV13,TRBJ1-6,-,TGTGCCAGCAGCTTGGGTGGGTCCCGCGGTAATTCACCCCTCCACTTT,CASSLGGSRGNSPLHF
TRBD1,TRBV7-9,TRBJ1-3,-,TGTGCCAGCGGATCGGGTCCCGGGACAGGGACGGCAAACACCATATATTTT,CASGSGPGTGTANTIYF
-,TRBV5-1,TRBJ2-7,-,TGCGCCAGCAGCTTGGAAGGGAGCCACGAGCAGTACTTC,CASSLEGSHEQYF
-,TRBV29-1,TRBJ2-3,-,TGCAGCGTTGAGAGTGGGGCGGCAGATACGCAGTATTTT,CSVESGAADTQYF
TRBD1,TRBV5-4,TRBJ1-2,-,TGTGCCAGCAGCGCGCAATCAGGGGGCGCAGGCTATAGCTACACCTTC,CASSAQSGGAGYSYTF
TRBD1,TRBV2,TRBJ1-6,-,TGTGCCAGCAGAGCCTCGGGACAGACCTTTAATTCACCCCTCCACTTT,CASRASGQTFNSPLHF
TRBD2,TRBV7-2,TRBJ2-7,-,TGTGCCAGCAGCTTTGACCTAGCGGGGCCTATGTACGAGCAGTACTTC,CASSFDLAGPMYEQYF
-,TRBV7-8,TRBJ1-2,-,TGTGCCAGCAGCCAGCAGGGATCTGGCTACACCTTC,CASSQQGSGYTF
-,TRBV5-1,TRBJ1-2,-,TGCGCCAGCAGCTTGGCACAGGCGGGACGCTATGGCTACACCTTC,CASSLAQAGRYGYTF
TRBD1,TRBV18,TRBJ2-7,-,TGTGCCAGCTCCCCGGACAGGTTTAGAGGCTACGAGCAGTACTTC,CASSPDRFRGYEQYF
-,TRBV6-1,TRBJ1-2,-,TGTGCCAGCAGTGAAGCGCATAGGGGCGGCTACACCTTC,CASSEAHRGGYTF
TRBD2,TRBV20-1,TRBJ2-3,-,TGCAGTGCTAGTGGCGCGGGGGGTCGCACAGATACGCAGTATTTT,CSASGAGGRTDTQYF
TRBD1,TRBV19,TRBJ1-1,-,TGTGCCAGTAGTCCGGACAGGGGGCGTGGGGAAGCTTTCTTT,CASSPDRGRGEAFF
-,TRBV5-1,TRBJ2-6,-,TGCGCCAGCAGCTTGAGTAGTGGTGATGGGGCCAACGTCCTGACTTTC,CASSLSSGDGANVLTF
-,TRBV6-5,TRBJ1-2,once,TGTGCCAGCAGTTACTCAGCAAGGGGCTATGGCTACACCTTC,CASSYSARGYGYTF
TRBD1,TRBV9,TRBJ2-6,-,TGTGCCAGCAGCTCCGGGGACAGTAGACGCTCTGGGGCCAACGTCCTGACTTTC,CASSSGDSRRSGANVLTF
-,TRBV6-2/TRBV6-3,TRBJ2-7,-,TGTGCCAGCAGTTACGGTACAGTCCGCCGTTCCTACGAGCAGTACTTC,CASSYGTVRRSYEQYF
-,TRBV19,TRBJ1-5,-,TGTGCCAGTACCCTGGACAGCCATCAGCCCCAGCATTTT,CASTLDSHQPQHF
-,TRBV19,TRBJ1-1,once,TGTGCCAGTAGTATAGAGAATGGGGCGCCCACTGAAGCTTTCTTT,CASSIENGAPTEAFF
TRBD1,TRBV6-1,TRBJ1-1,-,TGTGCCAGCAGTGATACGAGGGGGCACACTGAAGCTTTCTTT,CASSDTRGHTEAFF
-,TRBV6-6,TRBJ2-7,-,TGTGCCAGCAGGCCGACATACCGCCACCCTTACGAGCAGTACTTC,CASRPTYRHPYEQYF
TRBD1,TRBV12-3/TRBV12-4,TRBJ1-1,-,TGTGCCAGCAGTCGCCGGGACAGCACTGAAGCTTTCTTT,CASSRRDSTEAFF
-,TRBV7-9,TRBJ2-7,-,TGTGCCAGCAGCTCCCCCGCCAGGATGAGCAACGAGCAGTACTTC,CASSSPARMSNEQYF
-,TRBV7-9,TRBJ2-7,-,TGTGCCAGCAGCCCCCGGGACAAGATCTACGAGCAGTACTTC,CASSPRDKIYEQYF
-,TRBV2,TRBJ1-3,-,TGTGCCAGCCACAGGGCCGGAAACACCATATATTTT,CASHRAGNTIYF
-,TRBV5-1,TRBJ2-3,-,TGCGCCAGCAGCCTGGGACTTCCCACAGATACGCAGTATTTT,CASSLGLPTDTQYF
-,TRBV5-1,TRBJ1-4,-,TGCGCCAGCAGCACCGGACTCGCCTATTCAACTAATGAAAAACTGTTTTTT,CASSTGLAYSTNEKLFF
-,TRBV5-6,TRBJ1-4,-,TGTGCCAGCAGCCCAGGGCAGAGAGATGAAAAACTGTTTTTT,CASSPGQRDEKLFF
TRBD1,TRBV4-1,TRBJ1-2,few,TGCGCCAGCAGCCCGGGACAGGGGGCTGAAGGCTACACCTTC,CASSPGQGAEGYTF
-,TRBV6-2/TRBV6-3,TRBJ1-1,-,TGTGCCAGCAGTTACTCTACAGGGAACACTGAAGCTTTCTTT,CASSYSTGNTEAFF
TRBD1,TRBV4-2,TRBJ1-2,-,TGTGCCAGCAGCCAACCGGGTGGAGGGGGCAACTATGGCTACACCTTC,CASSQPGGGGNYGYTF
-,TRBV29-1,TRBJ1-6,once,TGCAGCGTTCGGGGGGGAGGGTCACCCCTCCACTTT,CSVRGGGSPLHF
TRBD1,TRBV5-1,TRBJ1-1,-,TGCGCCAGCAGCCCCAGACAGGGTCTGACTGAAGCTTTCTTT,CASSPRQGLTEAFF
-,TRBV7-2,TRBJ2-7,-,TGTGCCAGCAGCTCCCGGGTCTACGCCCCCTACGAGCAGTACTTC,CASSSRVYAPYEQYF
TRBD1,TRBV4-1,TRBJ2-1,-,TGCGCCAGCAGCCCCAGGGGACAGGGGAGCTACAATGAGCAGTTCTTC,CASSPRGQGSYNEQFF
-,TRBV11-2,TRBJ2-5,once,TGTGCCAGCAGCTCCGAAGAGACCCAGTACTTC,CASSSEETQYF
TRBD1,TRBV6-6,TRBJ2-5,-,TGTGCCAGCACTAACGCGGAACAGGGGACAGAGACCCAGTACTTC,CASTNAEQGTETQYF
-,TRBV6-5,TRBJ1-1,-,TGTGCCAGCACCCGGGGAGGGGGTCTAACTGAAGCTTTCTTT,CASTRGGGLTEAFF
TRBD1,TRBV2,TRBJ1-6,-,TGTGCCAGCACCCCGGGACAGGGCAATTCACCCCTCCACTTT,CASTPGQGNSPLHF
-,TRBV30,TRBJ1-2,-,TGTGCCCGAATTGATACTTGGGGCTACACCTTC,CARIDTWGYTF
TRBD1,TRBV10-3,TRBJ1-5,-,TGTGCCATCAGTGACTCGACAGGGGTTAGTAGCAATCAGCCCCAGCATTTT,CAISDSTGVSSNQPQHF
TRBD2,TRBV7-2,TRBJ2-2,-,TGTGCCAGCAGGGTCGGCGGCGGGGGAGGTACCGGGGAGCTGTTTTTT,CASRVGGGGGTGELFF
-,TRBV25-1,TRBJ1-2,once,TGTGCCAGCAGTACAGCAGGACTCAGGTCCTATGGCTACACCTTC,CASSTAGLRSYGYTF
-,TRBV6-6,TRBJ1-4,-,TGTGCCAGCAGTTACGACCGCAGGGATCGGGATGAAAAACTGTTTTTT,CASSYDRRDRDEKLFF
-,TRBV4-3,TRBJ1-2,-,TGCGCCAGCAGCCAAGATCTGAGGGAGGGCTATGGCTACACCTTC,CASSQDLREGYGYTF
TRBD2,TRBV11-2,TRBJ2-3,few,TGTGCCAGCAGCTTTACTAGCGGGGGGGCCAAAGATACGCAGTATTTT,CASSFTSGGAKDTQYF
-,TRBV6-5,TRBJ1-3,-,TGTGCCAGCAGTCGGCAGGGGAATGGAAACACCATATATTTT,CASSRQGNGNTIYF